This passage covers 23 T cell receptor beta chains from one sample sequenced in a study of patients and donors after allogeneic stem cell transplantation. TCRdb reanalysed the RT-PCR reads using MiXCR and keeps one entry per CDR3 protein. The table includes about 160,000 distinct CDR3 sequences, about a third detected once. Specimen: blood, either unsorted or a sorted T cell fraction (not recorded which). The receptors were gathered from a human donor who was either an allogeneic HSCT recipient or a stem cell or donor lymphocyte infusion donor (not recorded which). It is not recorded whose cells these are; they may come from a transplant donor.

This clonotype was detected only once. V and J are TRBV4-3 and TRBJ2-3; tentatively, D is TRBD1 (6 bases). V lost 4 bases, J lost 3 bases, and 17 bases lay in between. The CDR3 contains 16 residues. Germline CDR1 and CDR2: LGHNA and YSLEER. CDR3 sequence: CASSLTGTRVTDTQYF. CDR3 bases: TGCGCCAGCAGCCTCACCGGGACAAGGGTTACAGATACGCAGTATTTT.

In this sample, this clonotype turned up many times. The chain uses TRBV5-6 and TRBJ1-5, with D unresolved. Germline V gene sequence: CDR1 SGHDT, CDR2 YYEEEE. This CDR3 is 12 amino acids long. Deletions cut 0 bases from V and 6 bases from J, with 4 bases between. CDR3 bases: TGTGCCAGCAGCTTGGGCCTTCAGCCCCAGCATTTT. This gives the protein CASSLGLQPQHF.

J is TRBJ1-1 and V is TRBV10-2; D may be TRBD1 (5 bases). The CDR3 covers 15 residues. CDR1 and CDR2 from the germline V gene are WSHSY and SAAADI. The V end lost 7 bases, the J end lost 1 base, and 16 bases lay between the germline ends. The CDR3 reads CASTVARQRNTEAFF. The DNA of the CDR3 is TGCGCCAGCACCGTCGCGAGACAGAGGAACACTGAAGCTTTCTTT.

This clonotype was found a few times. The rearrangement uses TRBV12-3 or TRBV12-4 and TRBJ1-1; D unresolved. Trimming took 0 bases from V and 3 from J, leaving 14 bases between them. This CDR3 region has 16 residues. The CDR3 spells CASSLALDSRDTEAFF. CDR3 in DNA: TGTGCCAGCAGTTTAGCGCTTGACTCGCGGGACACTGAAGCTTTCTTT.

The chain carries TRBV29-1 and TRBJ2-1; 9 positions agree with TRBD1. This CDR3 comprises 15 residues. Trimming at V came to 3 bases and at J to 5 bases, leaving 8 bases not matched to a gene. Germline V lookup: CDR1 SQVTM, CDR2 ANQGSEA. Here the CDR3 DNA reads TGCAGCGTTGAGAGTGGGACAGGGAAGGACAATGAGCAGTTCTTC. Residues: CSVESGTGKDNEQFF.

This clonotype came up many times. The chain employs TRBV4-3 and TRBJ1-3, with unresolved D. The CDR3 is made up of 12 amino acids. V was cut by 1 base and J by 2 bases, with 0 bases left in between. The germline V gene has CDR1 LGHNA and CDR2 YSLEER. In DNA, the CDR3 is TGCGCCAGCAGCCAAGCTGGAAACACCATATATTTT. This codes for CASSQAGNTIYF.

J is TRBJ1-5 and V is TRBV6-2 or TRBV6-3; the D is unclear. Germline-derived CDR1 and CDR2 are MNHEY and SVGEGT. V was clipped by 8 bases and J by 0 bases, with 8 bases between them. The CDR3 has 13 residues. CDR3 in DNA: TGTGCCAGCGGGGAGTATAGCAATCAGCCCCAGCATTTT. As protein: CASGEYSNQPQHF.

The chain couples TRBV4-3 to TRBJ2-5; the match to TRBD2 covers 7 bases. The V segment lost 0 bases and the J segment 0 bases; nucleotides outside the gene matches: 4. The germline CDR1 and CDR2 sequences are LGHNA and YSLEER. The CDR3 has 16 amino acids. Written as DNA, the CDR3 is TGCGCCAGCAGCCAAGAGGGGGGGAACAACCAAGAGACCCAGTACTTC. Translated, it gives CASSQEGGNNQETQYF.

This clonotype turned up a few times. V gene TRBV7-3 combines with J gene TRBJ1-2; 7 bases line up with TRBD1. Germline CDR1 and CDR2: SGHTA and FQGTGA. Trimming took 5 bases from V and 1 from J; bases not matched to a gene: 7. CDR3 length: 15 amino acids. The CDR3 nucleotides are TGTGCCAGCAGCCCTGCAGGGGGAAATAACTATGGCTACACCTTC. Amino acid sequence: CASSPAGGNNYGYTF.

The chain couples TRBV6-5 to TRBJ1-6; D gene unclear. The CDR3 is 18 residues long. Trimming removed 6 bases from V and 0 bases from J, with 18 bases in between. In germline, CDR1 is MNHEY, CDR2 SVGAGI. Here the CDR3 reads CASSLASGRSSYNSPLHF. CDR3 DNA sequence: TGTGCCAGCAGCCTAGCTTCAGGCCGGAGCTCCTATAATTCACCCCTCCACTTT.

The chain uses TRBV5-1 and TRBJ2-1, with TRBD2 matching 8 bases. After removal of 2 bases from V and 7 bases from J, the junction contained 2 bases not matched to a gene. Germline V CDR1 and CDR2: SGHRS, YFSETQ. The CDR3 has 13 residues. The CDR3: CASSLAGVNEQFF. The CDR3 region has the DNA TGCGCCAGCAGCTTAGCGGGGGTGAATGAGCAGTTCTTC.

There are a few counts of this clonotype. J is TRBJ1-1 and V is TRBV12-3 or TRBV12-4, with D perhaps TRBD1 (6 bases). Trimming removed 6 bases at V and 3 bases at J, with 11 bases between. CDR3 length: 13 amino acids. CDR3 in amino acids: CASSRDRHTEAFF. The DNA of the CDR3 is TGTGCCAGCAGCCGAGACAGGCACACTGAAGCTTTCTTT.

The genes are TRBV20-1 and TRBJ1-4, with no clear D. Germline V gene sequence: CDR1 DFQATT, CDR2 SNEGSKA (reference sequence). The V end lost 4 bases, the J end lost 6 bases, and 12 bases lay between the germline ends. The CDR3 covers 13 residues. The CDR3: CSATIPWDEKLFF. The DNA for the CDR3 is TGCAGTGCTACAATTCCATGGGATGAAAAACTGTTTTTT.

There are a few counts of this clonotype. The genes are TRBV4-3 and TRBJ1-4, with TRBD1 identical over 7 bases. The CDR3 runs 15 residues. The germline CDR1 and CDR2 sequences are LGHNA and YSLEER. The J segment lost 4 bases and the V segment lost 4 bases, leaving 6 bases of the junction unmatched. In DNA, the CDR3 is TGCGCCAGCAGCCGCGTTGGGACAGTTAATGAAAAACTGTTTTTT. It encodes CASSRVGTVNEKLFF.

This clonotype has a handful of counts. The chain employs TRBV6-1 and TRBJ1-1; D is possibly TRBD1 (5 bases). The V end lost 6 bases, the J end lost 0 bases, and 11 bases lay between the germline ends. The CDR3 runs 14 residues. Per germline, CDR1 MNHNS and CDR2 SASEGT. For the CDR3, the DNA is TGTGCCAGCAGACAGACAGCCATGAACACTGAAGCTTTCTTT. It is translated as CASRQTAMNTEAFF.

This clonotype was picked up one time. CDR3 protein: CATSRLAGAAGELFF. CDR3 in DNA: TGTGCCACCAGCAGACTAGCGGGGGCCGCCGGGGAGCTGTTTTTT. The chain uses TRBV15 and TRBJ2-2; 10 bases line up with TRBD2. Germline-derived CDR1 and CDR2 are LNHNV and YYDKDF (reference sequence). The CDR3 covers 15 residues. With V trimmed by 2 bases and J by 6 bases, 3 bases remained unmatched.

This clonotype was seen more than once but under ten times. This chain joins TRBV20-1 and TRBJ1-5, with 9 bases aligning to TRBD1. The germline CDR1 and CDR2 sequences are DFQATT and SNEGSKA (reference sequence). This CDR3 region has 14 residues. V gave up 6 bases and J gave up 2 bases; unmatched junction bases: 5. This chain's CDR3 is CSAVRDRGNQPQHF. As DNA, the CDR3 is TGCAGTGCCGTGAGGGACAGGGGCAATCAGCCCCAGCATTTT.

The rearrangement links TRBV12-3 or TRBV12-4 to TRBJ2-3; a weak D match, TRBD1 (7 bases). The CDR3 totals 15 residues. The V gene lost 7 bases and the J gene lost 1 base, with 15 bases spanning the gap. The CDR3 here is CASIPRGVRTDTQYF. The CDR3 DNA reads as TGTGCCAGCATTCCCAGGGGGGTTCGCACAGATACGCAGTATTTT.

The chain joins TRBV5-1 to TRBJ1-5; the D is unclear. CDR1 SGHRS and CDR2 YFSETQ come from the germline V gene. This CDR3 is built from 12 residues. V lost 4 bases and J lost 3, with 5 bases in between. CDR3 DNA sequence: TGCGCCAGCAGCGGTGACAATCAGCCCCAGCATTTT. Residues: CASSGDNQPQHF.

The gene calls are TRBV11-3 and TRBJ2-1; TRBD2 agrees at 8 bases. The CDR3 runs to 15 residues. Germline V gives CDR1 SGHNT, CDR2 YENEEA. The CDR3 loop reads CASIAGQGTYNEQFF. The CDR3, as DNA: TGTGCATCAATAGCGGGGCAGGGGACTTACAATGAGCAGTTCTTC. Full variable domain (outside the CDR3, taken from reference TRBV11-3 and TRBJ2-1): EAGVVQSPRYKIIEKKQPVAFWCNPISGHNTLYWYLQNLGQGPELLIRYENEEAVDDSQLPKDRFSAERLKGVDSTLKIQPAELGDSAVYLCASIAGQGTYNEQFFGPGTRLTVL.

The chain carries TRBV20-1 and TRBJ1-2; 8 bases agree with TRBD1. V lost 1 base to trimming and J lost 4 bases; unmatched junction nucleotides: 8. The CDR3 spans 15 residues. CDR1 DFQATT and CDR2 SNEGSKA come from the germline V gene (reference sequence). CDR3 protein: CSARATLGTGYGYTF. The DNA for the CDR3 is TGCAGTGCTAGAGCTACGCTCGGGACAGGCTATGGCTACACCTTC.

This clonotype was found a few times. The CDR3 sequence is CASSFSGQGKAFF. Here the CDR3 DNA reads TGTGCCAGCAGTTTTTCGGGGCAGGGAAAAGCTTTCTTT. The chain uses TRBV12-3 or TRBV12-4 and TRBJ1-1; D is perhaps TRBD1 (5 bases). This CDR3 contains 13 residues. Trimming pared 3 bases from V and 9 bases from J, leaving 14 bases between.

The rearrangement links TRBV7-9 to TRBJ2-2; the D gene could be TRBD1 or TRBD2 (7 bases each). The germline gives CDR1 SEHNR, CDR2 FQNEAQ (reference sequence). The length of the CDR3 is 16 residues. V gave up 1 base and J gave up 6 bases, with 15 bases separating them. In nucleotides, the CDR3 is TGTGCCAGCAGCTTAGAGCGGGACAGCCCGGCCGGGGAGCTGTTTTTT. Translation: CASSLERDSPAGELFF.